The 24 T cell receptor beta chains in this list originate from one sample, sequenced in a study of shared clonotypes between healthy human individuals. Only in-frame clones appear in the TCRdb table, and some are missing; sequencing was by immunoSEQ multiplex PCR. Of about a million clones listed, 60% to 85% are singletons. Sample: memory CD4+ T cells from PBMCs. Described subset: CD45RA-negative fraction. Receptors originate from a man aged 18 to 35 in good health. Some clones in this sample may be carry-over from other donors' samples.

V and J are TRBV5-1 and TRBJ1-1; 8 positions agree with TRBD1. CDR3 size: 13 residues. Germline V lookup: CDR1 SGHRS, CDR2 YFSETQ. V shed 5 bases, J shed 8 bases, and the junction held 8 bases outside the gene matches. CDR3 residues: CASRETGGPEAFF. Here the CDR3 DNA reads TGCGCCAGCAGGGAAACAGGGGGACCCGAAGCTTTCTTT.

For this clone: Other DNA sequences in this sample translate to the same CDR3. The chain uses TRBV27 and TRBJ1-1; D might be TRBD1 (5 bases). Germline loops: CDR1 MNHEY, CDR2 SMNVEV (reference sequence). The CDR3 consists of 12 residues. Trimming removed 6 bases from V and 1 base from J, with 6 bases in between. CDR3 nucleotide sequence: TGTGCCAGCAGCGACAGGAACACTGAAGCTTTCTTT. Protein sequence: CASSDRNTEAFF.

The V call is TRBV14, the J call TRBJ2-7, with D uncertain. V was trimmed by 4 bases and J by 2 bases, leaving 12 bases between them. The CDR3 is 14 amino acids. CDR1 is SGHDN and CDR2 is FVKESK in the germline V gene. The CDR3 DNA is TGTGCCAGCAGCCGGGCCTCTCCTGCCTACGAGCAGTACTTC. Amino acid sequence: CASSRASPAYEQYF. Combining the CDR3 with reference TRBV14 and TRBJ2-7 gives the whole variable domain EAGVTQFPSHSVIEKGQTVTLRCDPISGHDNLYWYRRVMGKEIKFLLHFVKESKQDESGMPNNRFLAERTGGTYSTLKVQPAELEDSGVYFCASSRASPAYEQYFGPGTRLTVT.

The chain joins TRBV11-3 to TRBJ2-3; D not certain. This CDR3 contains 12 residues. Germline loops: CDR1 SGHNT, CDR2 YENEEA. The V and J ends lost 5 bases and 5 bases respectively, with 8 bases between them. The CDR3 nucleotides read TGTGCCAGCAGCCCCGGGTTAGATACGCAGTATTTT. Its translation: CASSPGLDTQYF.

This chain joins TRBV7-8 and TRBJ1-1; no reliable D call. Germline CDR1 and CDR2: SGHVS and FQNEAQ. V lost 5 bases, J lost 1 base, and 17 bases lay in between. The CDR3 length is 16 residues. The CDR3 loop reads CASSGGGLPENTEAFF. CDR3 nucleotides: TGTGCCAGCAGCGGCGGAGGGCTACCGGAGAACACTGAAGCTTTCTTT.

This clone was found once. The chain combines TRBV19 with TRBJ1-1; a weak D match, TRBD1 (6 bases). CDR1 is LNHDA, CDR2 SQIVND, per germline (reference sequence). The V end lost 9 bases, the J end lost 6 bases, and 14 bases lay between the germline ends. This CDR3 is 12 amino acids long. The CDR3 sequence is CASRAEGAEAFF. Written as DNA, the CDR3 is TGTGCCAGCCGAGCCGAGGGGGCTGAAGCTTTCTTT.

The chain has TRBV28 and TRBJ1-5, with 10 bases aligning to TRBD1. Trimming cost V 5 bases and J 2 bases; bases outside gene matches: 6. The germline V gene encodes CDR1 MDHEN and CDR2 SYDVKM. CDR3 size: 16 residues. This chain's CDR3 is CASSRGTGVGNQPQHF. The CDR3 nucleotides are TGTGCCAGCAGTCGAGGGACAGGGGTGGGCAATCAGCCCCAGCATTTT.

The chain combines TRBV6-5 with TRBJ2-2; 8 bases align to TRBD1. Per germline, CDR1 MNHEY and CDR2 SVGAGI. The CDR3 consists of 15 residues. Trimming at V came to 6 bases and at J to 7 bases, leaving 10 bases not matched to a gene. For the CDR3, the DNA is TGTGCCAGCAGCCGAAATCCAGGGGGCGGCGGGGAGCTGTTTTTT. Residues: CASSRNPGGGGELFF.

CDR3 DNA: TGTGCCAGCAGTTGGGGGGCACCCGCCCTGGGCGCTGAAGCTTTCTTT. Amino acid sequence: CASSWGAPALGAEAFF. This chain connects TRBV28 to TRBJ1-1; maybe TRBD1 (6 bases). The CDR3 runs 16 residues. Trimming left V 4 bases short and J 6 bases short, with 21 bases between. Per the germline V gene, CDR1 is MDHEN and CDR2 is SYDVKM.

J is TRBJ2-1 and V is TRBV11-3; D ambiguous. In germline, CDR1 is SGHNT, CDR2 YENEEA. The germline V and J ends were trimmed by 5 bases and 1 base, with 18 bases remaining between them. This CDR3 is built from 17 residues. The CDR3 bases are TGTGCCAGCAGCCCCCGCGGCGGTTTGGGGTCCTACAATGAGCAGTTCTTC. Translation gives CASSPRGGLGSYNEQFF.

The CDR3 DNA follows: TGTGCCAGCTCACCGTCCGGGACGCCGGGTCAGCCCCAGCATTTT. Translated: CASSPSGTPGQPQHF. The chain employs TRBV18 and TRBJ1-5; weak D call: TRBD1 (5 bases). The CDR3 has 15 residues. Deletions cut 3 bases from V and 6 bases from J, with 15 bases between. CDR1 is KGHSH and CDR2 is LQKENI in the germline V gene.

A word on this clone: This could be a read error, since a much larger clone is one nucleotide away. Here the CDR3 reads CAWRGTGVPYEQCF. In DNA, the CDR3 is TGTGCCTGGAGGGGGACTGGCGTCCCCTACGAGCAGTGCTTC. This sequence joins TRBV30 and TRBJ2-7, with D perhaps TRBD2 (6 bases). The length of the CDR3 is 14 residues. Germline V gene sequence: CDR1 GTSNPN, CDR2 SVGIG (reference sequence).

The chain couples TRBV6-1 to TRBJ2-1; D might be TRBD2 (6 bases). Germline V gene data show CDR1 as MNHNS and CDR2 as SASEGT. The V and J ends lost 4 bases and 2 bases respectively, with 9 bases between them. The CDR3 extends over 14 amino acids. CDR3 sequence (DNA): TGTGCCAGCAGTGTGGGGGGACCCTACAATGAGCAGTTCTTC. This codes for CASSVGGPYNEQFF.

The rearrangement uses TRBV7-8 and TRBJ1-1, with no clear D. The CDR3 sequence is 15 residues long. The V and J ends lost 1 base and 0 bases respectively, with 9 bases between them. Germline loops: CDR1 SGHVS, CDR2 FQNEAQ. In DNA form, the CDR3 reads TGTGCCAGCAGCTTAGATGGCAGGTTGAACACTGAAGCTTTCTTT. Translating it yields CASSLDGRLNTEAFF.

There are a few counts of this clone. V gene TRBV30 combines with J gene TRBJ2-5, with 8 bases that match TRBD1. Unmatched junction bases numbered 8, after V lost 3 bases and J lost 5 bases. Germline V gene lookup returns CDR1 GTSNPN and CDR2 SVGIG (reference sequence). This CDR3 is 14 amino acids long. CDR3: CAWSARGLRETQYF. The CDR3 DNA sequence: TGTGCCTGGAGCGCCAGGGGGCTAAGGGAGACCCAGTACTTC.

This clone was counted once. The chain's CDR3 is CASSQDPGTGRTGELFF. The CDR3 bases are TGTGCCAGCAGCCAAGATCCGGGGACAGGGCGAACCGGGGAGCTGTTTTTT. The rearrangement joins TRBV4-2 to TRBJ2-2, with 9 bases aligning to TRBD1. With V trimmed by 0 bases and J by 5 bases, 7 bases remained unmatched. This CDR3 region has 17 residues. Germline values: CDR1 LGHNA, CDR2 YNFKEQ.

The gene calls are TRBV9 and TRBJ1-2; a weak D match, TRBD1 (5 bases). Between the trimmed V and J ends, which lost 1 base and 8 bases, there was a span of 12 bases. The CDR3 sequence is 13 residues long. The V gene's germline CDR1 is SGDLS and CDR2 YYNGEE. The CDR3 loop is CASSVSGRRGYTF. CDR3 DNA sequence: TGTGCCAGCAGCGTATCAGGGCGTAGGGGCTACACCTTC.

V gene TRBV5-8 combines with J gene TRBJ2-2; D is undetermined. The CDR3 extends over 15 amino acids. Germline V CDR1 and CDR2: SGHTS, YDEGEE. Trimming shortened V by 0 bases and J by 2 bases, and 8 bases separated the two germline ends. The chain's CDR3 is CASSLAWVNTGELFF. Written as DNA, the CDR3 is TGTGCCAGCAGCTTGGCGTGGGTTAACACCGGGGAGCTGTTTTTT.

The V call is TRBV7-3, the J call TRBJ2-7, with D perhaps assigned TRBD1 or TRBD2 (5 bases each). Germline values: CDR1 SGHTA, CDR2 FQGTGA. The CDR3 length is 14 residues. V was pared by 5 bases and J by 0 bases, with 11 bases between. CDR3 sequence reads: CASSPGGGSYEQYF. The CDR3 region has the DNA TGTGCCAGCAGCCCGGGTGGGGGCTCCTACGAGCAGTACTTC.

The CDR3 protein is CASSLTAVAYNEQFF. The CDR3, as DNA: TGTGCCAGCAGCTTAACAGCGGTAGCCTACAATGAGCAGTTCTTC. The chain joins TRBV7-3 to TRBJ2-1; maybe TRBD2 (5 bases). Germline values: CDR1 SGHTA, CDR2 FQGTGA. CDR3 size: 15 residues. V was clipped by 0 bases and J by 2 bases, with 8 bases between them.

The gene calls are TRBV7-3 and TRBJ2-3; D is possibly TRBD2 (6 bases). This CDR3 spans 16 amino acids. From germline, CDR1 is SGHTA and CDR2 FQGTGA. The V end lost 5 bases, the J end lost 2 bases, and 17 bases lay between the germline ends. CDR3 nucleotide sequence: TGTGCCAGCAGCCGAGGGTTGGCGGGGATCACAGATACGCAGTATTTT. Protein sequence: CASSRGLAGITDTQYF.

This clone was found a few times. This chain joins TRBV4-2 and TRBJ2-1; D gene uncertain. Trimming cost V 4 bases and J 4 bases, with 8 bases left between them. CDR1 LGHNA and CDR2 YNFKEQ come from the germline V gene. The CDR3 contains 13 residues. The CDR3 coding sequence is TGTGCCAGCAGCCCCCAAGGGTACAATGAGCAGTTCTTC. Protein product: CASSPQGYNEQFF.

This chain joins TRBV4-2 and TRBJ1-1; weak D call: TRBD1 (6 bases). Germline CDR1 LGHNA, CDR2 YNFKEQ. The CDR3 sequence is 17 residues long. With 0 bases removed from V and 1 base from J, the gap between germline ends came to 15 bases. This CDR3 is CASSQDVGGHKNTEAFF. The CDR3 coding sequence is TGTGCCAGCAGCCAAGATGTAGGGGGGCACAAGAACACTGAAGCTTTCTTT.

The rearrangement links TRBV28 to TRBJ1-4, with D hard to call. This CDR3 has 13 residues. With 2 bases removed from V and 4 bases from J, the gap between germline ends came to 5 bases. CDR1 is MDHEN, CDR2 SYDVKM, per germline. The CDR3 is CASSLTYNEKLFF. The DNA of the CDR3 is TGTGCCAGCAGTTTAACATATAATGAAAAACTGTTTTTT.